This T cell receptor beta chain was sequenced during a study of T cells in Graves' hyperthyroidism and ophthalmopathy. The overall study: Peripheral blood draws took place at initial diagnosis, ahead of any treatment.

Lactation, pregnancy, other autoimmune disease or uncontrolled infection excluded patients. This clonotype was seen repeatedly, ten times or more. What it binds is unknown. The study's findings and limits: Most expanded thyroid clonotypes above 0.001 recurred in blood.

Per the germline V gene, CDR1 is SQVTM and CDR2 is ANQGSEA. The CDR3 is made up of 13 amino acids. V shed 3 bases and J shed 2 bases, with 8 bases lying between them. RNA transcripts were the template for amplifying TCR beta CDR3 regions. The TCR CDR3 first-round RT-PCR relied on the HTBI primer set. TCRdb processed the multiplex PCR reads anew with MiXCR; each CDR3 protein has one entry. The table includes about 290,000 distinct CDR3 sequences, around a sixth detected once. The chain has TRBV29-1 and TRBJ2-4; possibly TRBD2 for D (5 bases). The sequenced material came from blood. The origin of this receptor is a man aged 25-45 years with Graves' hyperthyroidism. CDR3 sequence: CSVEEATKNIQYF. DNA of the CDR3: TGCAGCGTTGAGGAGGCGACCAAAAACATTCAGTACTTC.